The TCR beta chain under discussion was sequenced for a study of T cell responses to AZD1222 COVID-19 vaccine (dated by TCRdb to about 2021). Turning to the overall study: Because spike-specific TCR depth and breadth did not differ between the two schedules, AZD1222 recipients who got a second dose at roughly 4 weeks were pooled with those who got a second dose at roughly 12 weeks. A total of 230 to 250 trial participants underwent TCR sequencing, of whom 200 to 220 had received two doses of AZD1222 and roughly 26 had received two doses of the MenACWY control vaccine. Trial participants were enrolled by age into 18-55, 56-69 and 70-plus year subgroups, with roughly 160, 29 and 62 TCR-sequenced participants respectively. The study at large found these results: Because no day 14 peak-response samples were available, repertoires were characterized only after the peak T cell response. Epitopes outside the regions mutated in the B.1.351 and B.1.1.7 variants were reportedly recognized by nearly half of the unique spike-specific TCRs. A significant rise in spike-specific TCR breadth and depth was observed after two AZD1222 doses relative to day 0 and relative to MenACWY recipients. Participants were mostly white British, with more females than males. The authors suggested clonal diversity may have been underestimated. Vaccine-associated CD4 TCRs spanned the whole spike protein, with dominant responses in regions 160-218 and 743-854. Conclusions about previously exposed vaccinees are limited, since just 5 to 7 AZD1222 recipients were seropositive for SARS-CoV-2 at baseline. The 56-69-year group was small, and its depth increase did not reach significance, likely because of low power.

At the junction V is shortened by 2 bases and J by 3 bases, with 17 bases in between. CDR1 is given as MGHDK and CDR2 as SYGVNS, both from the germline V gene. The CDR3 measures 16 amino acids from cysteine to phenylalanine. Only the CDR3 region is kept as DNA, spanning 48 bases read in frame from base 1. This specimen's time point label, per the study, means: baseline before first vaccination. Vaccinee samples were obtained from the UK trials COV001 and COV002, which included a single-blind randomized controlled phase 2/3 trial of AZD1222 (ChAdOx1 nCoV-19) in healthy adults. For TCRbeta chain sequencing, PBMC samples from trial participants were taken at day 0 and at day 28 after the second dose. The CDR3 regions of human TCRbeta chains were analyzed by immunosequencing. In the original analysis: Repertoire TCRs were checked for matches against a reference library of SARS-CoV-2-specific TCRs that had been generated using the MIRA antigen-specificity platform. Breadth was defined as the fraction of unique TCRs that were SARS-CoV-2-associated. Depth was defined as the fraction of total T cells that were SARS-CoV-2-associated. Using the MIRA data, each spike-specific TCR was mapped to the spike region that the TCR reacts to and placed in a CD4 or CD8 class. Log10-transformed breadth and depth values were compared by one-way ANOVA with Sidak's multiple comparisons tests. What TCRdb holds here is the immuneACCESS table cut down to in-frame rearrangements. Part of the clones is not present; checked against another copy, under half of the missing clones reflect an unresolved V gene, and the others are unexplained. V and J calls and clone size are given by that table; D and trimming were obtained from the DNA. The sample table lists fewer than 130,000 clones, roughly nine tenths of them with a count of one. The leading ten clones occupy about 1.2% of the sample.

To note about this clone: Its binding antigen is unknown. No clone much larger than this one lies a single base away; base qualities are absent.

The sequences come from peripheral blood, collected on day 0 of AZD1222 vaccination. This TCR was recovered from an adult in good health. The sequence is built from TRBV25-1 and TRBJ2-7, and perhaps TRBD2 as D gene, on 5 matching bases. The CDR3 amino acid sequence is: CASSERDGQASYEQYF. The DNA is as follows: TGTGCCAGCAGTGAACGGGATGGGCAGGCCAGCTACGAGCAGTACTTC.